This TCR beta chain was observed in a study of T cell changes during pregnancy in multiple sclerosis. CDR1 and CDR2 from the germline V gene are SGHRS and YFSETQ. CDR3 length: 15 amino acids. Trimming stripped 1 base from V and 1 base from J, with 10 bases between. The table came from immunoSEQ multiplex PCR; TCRdb's copy has only in-frame clones and leaves some out. The table lists about 53,000 clones, around nine tenths of them singletons. The sample in question was CD4+ T cells from peripheral blood mononuclear cells, obtained in the third trimester of pregnancy. This TCR was recovered from a female donor with multiple sclerosis, enrolled in a pregnancy study. The chain has TRBV5-1 and TRBJ2-3; TRBD2 is a possible D gene (5 bases). This CDR3 reads CASSLSSTRTDTQYF. The CDR3 DNA follows: TGCGCCAGCAGCTTGTCTAGCACCCGCACAGATACGCAGTATTTT.